The 2 T cell receptor beta chains in this list originate from one sample, sequenced in a study of blood T cell repertoires in COVID-19. Profiling relied on immunoSEQ multiplex PCR, and the TCRdb table lists in-frame clones only, not all of them. Among about 180,000 clones listed, 60% to 80% were seen once. Material: PBMCs or T cells enriched from blood (not recorded which). These receptors all stem from a man aged 60-69 years who had been exposed to COVID-19.

The V call is TRBV30, the J call TRBJ2-3, with 9 bases identical to TRBD2. The CDR3 loop spans 15 amino acids. The V and J ends lost 0 bases and 5 bases, in that order; junction bases with no gene match: 6. Per germline, CDR1 GTSNPN and CDR2 SVGIG (reference sequence). This chain's CDR3 is CAWSVGSGSVDTQYF. CDR3 sequence (DNA): TGTGCCTGGAGTGTAGGTAGCGGGAGCGTAGATACGCAGTATTTT.

The chain uses TRBV5-1 and TRBJ1-1, with 9 bases identical to TRBD1. This CDR3 region has 14 residues. V shed 4 bases, J shed 3 bases, and the junction held 4 bases outside the gene matches. Germline-derived CDR1 and CDR2 are SGHRS and YFSETQ. The CDR3 here is CASSGGQGYTEAFF. Written as DNA, the CDR3 is TGCGCCAGCAGCGGAGGACAGGGGTACACTGAAGCTTTCTTT.